This T cell receptor (beta chain) derives from a study of graft-versus-host responses after intestinal transplantation. Findings and caveats of the study: Maximum circulating GvH clone levels tracked with early post-transplant HvG decreases. High graft-versus-host to host-versus-graft T cell clonal ratios marked allografts of patients with graft-donor macrochimerism. Recipient marrow showed GvH clones, some seen first in ileum or blood.

Germline V gene sequence: CDR1 SQVTM, CDR2 ANQGSEA. This CDR3 is built from 11 residues. The trim removed 6 bases at V and 7 bases at J, leaving 5 bases unmatched. About this clone: Its specificity is unknown.

TCRdb keeps only in-frame clones here, not all; method: immunoSEQ multiplex PCR. The sample lists about 110,000 clones; around 93% were seen once. Sequences were derived from unstimulated CD8+ T cells sorted from spleen or lymph node cells, sampled before intestinal transplant. This chain joins TRBV29-1 and TRBJ1-1, with 7 bases aligning to TRBD1. The receptor's source is a human donor who received an intestinal transplant. CDR3 region: CSVPRQGEAFF. The CDR3 DNA reads as TGCAGCGTCCCCAGACAGGGTGAAGCTTTCTTT.